These T cell receptor beta chains were read from a single sample in a study of T-cell reconstitution after alpha-beta-depleted transplantation in children. TCRdb independently ran MiXCR on the PCR reads; one entry per CDR3 protein. The sample carries approximately 290,000 distinct CDR3 sequences, approximately 10% recorded once. Source: peripheral blood, taken 180 days after TCRalphabeta/CD19-depleted stem cell transplant. These receptors came from a male patient between 2 and 10 years old who had a stem cell transplant for chronic granulomatous disease, so the T cells may come from the graft donor. Both conserved end residues are part of each CDR3. The order of the fields is clone size, J gene, D gene, V gene, CDR3 DNA, CDR3 protein. D genes are given only for firm matches. The size entry is marked missing in some rows and otherwise reads once, few, many or a size class.

>-|TRBJ2-1|-|TRBV7-9
TGTGCCAGCAGCTTCGTCGTTATTGAGCAGTTCTTC
CASSFVVIEQFF
>many|TRBJ2-5|-|TRBV10-2
TGCGCCAGCAAGGAAGCCGGATACCAAGAGACCCAGTACTTC
CASKEAGYQETQYF
>many|TRBJ2-7|-|TRBV2
TGTGCCAGCTGGGGCGGCCAGGCCCGGCTGTCGGGGGAGCAGTACTTC
CASWGGQARLSGEQYF
>many|TRBJ2-2|TRBD2|TRBV20-1
TGCAGTGCTAGAGTACTAGCGGCGAACACCGGGGAGCTGTTTTTT
CSARVLAANTGELFF
>many|TRBJ2-7|TRBD2|TRBV20-1
TGCAGTGCTAGGAGACTAGCGGGAGACGAGCAGTACTTC
CSARRLAGDEQYF
>many|TRBJ2-1|TRBD2|TRBV9
TGTGCCAGCAGCCCTAGCGGGAGGTCATCCTACAATGAGCAGTTCTTC
CASSPSGRSSYNEQFF
>many|TRBJ2-1|TRBD2|TRBV4-3
TGCGCCAGCAGCCAAGCCCGGACTAGCTACGACAATGAGCAGTTCTTC
CASSQARTSYDNEQFF
>few|TRBJ2-1|TRBD2|TRBV12-3/TRBV12-4
TGTGCCAGCAGTCCGACACTAGCGGGAGGTCGATACAATGAGCAGTTCTTC
CASSPTLAGGRYNEQFF
>-|TRBJ2-7|-|TRBV28
TGTGCCAGCAGTTCGAGACTCACCTTAATCGGATACGAGCAGTACTTC
CASSSRLTLIGYEQYF
>many|TRBJ1-6|-|TRBV6-5
TGTGCCAGCAGTTACTGGGGGGCGAGGTCACCCCTCCACTTT
CASSYWGARSPLHF
>few|TRBJ2-7|TRBD2|TRBV12-3/TRBV12-4
TGTGCCAGCACCTTTAGCGGGAGGGCCCTCTACGAGCAGTACTTC
CASTFSGRALYEQYF
>-|TRBJ2-7|-|TRBV19
TGTGCCAGTAGTATTAACCCCCGACTCGACGAGCAGTACTTC
CASSINPRLDEQYF
>many|TRBJ2-7|TRBD1|TRBV20-1
TGCAGTGCTAGAGTAGGAGCAGGGGGCTACGAGCAGTACTTC
CSARVGAGGYEQYF
>-|TRBJ1-5|-|TRBV20-1
TGCTGTGCTAGTCGCCTGGGGGGGCGCAATCAGCCCCAGCATTTT
CCASRLGGRNQPQHF
>-|TRBJ2-7|-|TRBV20-1
TGCAGTGCTGAAGGTCGCCCCCTCGGGTACGCGCAGTACTTC
CSAEGRPLGYAQYF
>-|TRBJ2-1|-|TRBV28
TGTGCCAGCAGTTTCCGACGCCGGACAGGGAGGGACAATGAGCAGTTCTTC
CASSFRRRTGRDNEQFF
>many|TRBJ2-3|-|TRBV2
TGTGCCAGCAGTGAAGGGGGGCGGGCGCAGTATTTT
CASSEGGRAQYF
>many|TRBJ2-3|TRBD2|TRBV3-1
TGTGCCAGCAGTCCGACTAGCGGGAAAACAGATACGCAGTATTTT
CASSPTSGKTDTQYF
>many|TRBJ1-5|-|TRBV6-1
TGTGCCAGCAGTCGAATAGTGGGTCAGTCCCATAGCAATCAGCCCCAGCATTTT
CASSRIVGQSHSNQPQHF
>many|TRBJ2-3|-|TRBV20-1
TGCAGTGCTAGAACGACAGGCGCGCAGTATTTT
CSARTTGAQYF
>many|TRBJ2-7|-|TRBV6-2/TRBV6-3
TGTGCCAGCAGTTATGACTCCGGAAGACACGAGCAGTACTTC
CASSYDSGRHEQYF
>many|TRBJ2-5|TRBD2|TRBV12-3/TRBV12-4
TGTGCCAGCAGCAGAGCCGGGGGGGAGACCCAGTACTTC
CASSRAGGETQYF
>many|TRBJ2-7|-|TRBV4-1
TGCGCCAGCAGCCAAGCGACAGGAAACGAGCAGTACTTC
CASSQATGNEQYF
>many|TRBJ1-2|-|TRBV29-1
TGCAGTGCTACCCTGAGGGGGAATGGCTACACCTTC
CSATLRGNGYTF
>many|TRBJ2-7|-|TRBV7-6
TGTGCCAGCAGCCCGCGTGGGATATGGTGGGGGTTCCCCTCCTACGAGCAGTACTTC
CASSPRGIWWGFPSYEQYF
>many|TRBJ1-5|-|TRBV7-9
TGTGCCAGCAGCTTAGGTACAACTAGCAATCAGCCCCAGCATTTT
CASSLGTTSNQPQHF